The 32 T cell receptor beta chains below were found in one sample sequenced in a study of neurological immune-mediated disorders. TCRdb re-derived calls from the 5' RACE reads in MiXCR, one entry per CDR3 protein. The sample comprises some 50,000 distinct CDR3 sequences, 15% to 20% of which are singletons, and 4.4% rests with the top ten. Sequencing was carried out using PBMCs. Receptors were obtained from a man between 60 and 75 years old in good health.

This clonotype was found many times. The V call is TRBV6-1, the J call TRBJ2-2, with D possibly matching TRBD2 (5 bases). Germline-derived CDR1 and CDR2 are MNHNS and SASEGT. Trimming pared 4 bases from V and 0 bases from J, leaving 9 bases between. The CDR3 sequence is 15 residues long. The CDR3 DNA follows: TGTGCCAGCAGTGCGATTAGCGCGAACACCGGGGAGCTGTTTTTT. It yields the protein CASSAISANTGELFF.

This clonotype was observed a handful of times. The genes are TRBV18 and TRBJ1-2; D unresolved. V dropped 5 bases and J dropped 1 base, with 17 bases sitting between them. Germline assignment: CDR1 KGHSH and CDR2 LQKENI. This CDR3 region has 16 residues. CDR3 loop: CASSSFASPDNYGYTF. CDR3 nucleotide sequence: TGTGCCAGCTCATCCTTCGCCAGCCCTGATAACTATGGCTACACCTTC.

This clonotype was observed many times. The rearrangement uses TRBV20-1 and TRBJ2-7, with TRBD2 identical over 7 bases. The CDR3 is 14 amino acids. Germline CDR1 and CDR2: DFQATT and SNEGSKA (reference sequence). With 5 bases clipped from V and 0 bases from J, the junction kept 7 bases outside the gene matches. The CDR3 here is CSAAGGMSSYEQYF. The CDR3 region has the DNA TGCAGTGCTGCCGGGGGGATGAGCTCCTACGAGCAGTACTTC.

This clonotype was observed many times. The rearrangement links TRBV2 to TRBJ1-1; 8 nucleotides line up with TRBD1. Germline V gene data show CDR1 as SNHLY and CDR2 as FYNNEI. This CDR3 comprises 15 residues. V lost 4 bases and J lost 1; bases outside the gene matches: 5. CDR3 DNA: TGTGCCAGCAGTGCCCTGACAGGGGCGAACACTGAAGCTTTCTTT. This codes for CASSALTGANTEAFF.

Concerning this clonotype: A much larger clonotype is one base distant, so this may be a read error. The CDR3 coding sequence is TGTGCCAGCAGCGTCTGCAGGGGAGAGACCCAGTACTTC. Its protein is CASSVCRGETQYF. The V gene is TRBV9, the J gene TRBJ2-5; a weak D match, TRBD1 (6 bases). The length of the CDR3 is 13 residues. Per the germline V gene, CDR1 is SGDLS and CDR2 is YYNGEE. The germline V and J ends were trimmed by 2 bases and 4 bases, with 9 bases remaining between them.

This clonotype was counted many times. The chain recombines TRBV29-1 with TRBJ2-3; perhaps TRBD1 as D (6 bases). CDR1 is SQVTM, CDR2 ANQGSEA, per germline. The CDR3 extends over 16 amino acids. Trimming stripped 2 bases from V and 3 bases from J, with 18 bases between. CDR3 nucleotide sequence: TGCAGCGTTGAAACCCTCCGGGACACAACTACAGATACGCAGTATTTT. This translates into CSVETLRDTTTDTQYF.

The chain combines TRBV20-1 with TRBJ2-1; D is possibly TRBD2 (6 bases). CDR3 size: 13 residues. The V gene's germline CDR1 is DFQATT and CDR2 SNEGSKA (reference sequence). V lost 6 bases and J 7 bases, leaving 16 bases between the germline ends. The CDR3 sequence is CSASGRGWNEQFF. The CDR3 region has the DNA TGCAGTGCCAGCGGCCGGGGGTGGAATGAGCAGTTCTTC.

The table lists this clonotype with many counts. The rearrangement links TRBV3-1 to TRBJ2-1; TRBD2 aligns across 15 bases. This CDR3 is built from 15 residues. In germline, CDR1 is LGHDT, CDR2 YNNKEL (reference sequence). V gave up 4 bases and J gave up 7 bases; unmatched junction bases: 2. The CDR3 is CASSLGTSGRNEQFF. CDR3 sequence (DNA): TGTGCCAGCAGCCTTGGGACTAGCGGGAGGAATGAGCAGTTCTTC.

Ten or more counts support this clonotype. This chain connects TRBV6-6 to TRBJ2-1; possible D gene TRBD1, 7 bases. Trimming shortened V by 6 bases and J by 8 bases, and 11 bases separated the two germline ends. CDR1 is MNHNY, CDR2 SVGAGI, per germline (reference sequence). The CDR3 is made up of 12 amino acids. This chain's CDR3 is CASSPGGHEQFF. For the CDR3, the DNA is TGTGCCAGCAGCCCAGGGGGGCATGAGCAGTTCTTC.

This clonotype was detected many times. The rearrangement uses TRBV5-1 and TRBJ1-5; D not resolved. Germline CDR1 reads SGHRS; CDR2 reads YFSETQ. Trimming cost V 4 bases and J 3 bases, with 11 bases left between them. The CDR3 has 14 amino acids. CDR3 loop: CASSPSHPNQPQHF. The DNA of the CDR3 is TGCGCCAGCAGCCCCAGTCACCCCAATCAGCCCCAGCATTTT.

In its sample, this clonotype was seen once. The chain is built from TRBV29-1 and TRBJ2-5, with 8 bases fitting TRBD1. The V and J ends lost 8 bases and 5 bases, in that order; junction bases with no gene match: 7. The CDR3 totals 12 residues. Per germline, CDR1 SQVTM and CDR2 ANQGSEA. The CDR3 DNA sequence: TGCAGCACCGCGGACAGGGTGGAGACCCAGTACTTC. Residues: CSTADRVETQYF.

This clonotype was observed a handful of times. The V and J genes are TRBV7-6 and TRBJ1-1; no clear D. This CDR3 comprises 14 residues. CDR1 and CDR2 (germline): SGHVS, FNYEAQ. The V gene lost 5 bases and the J gene lost 1 base, with 11 bases spanning the gap. The CDR3 loop reads CASSLVGQNTEAFF. The CDR3 DNA sequence: TGTGCCAGCAGCCTAGTCGGGCAGAACACTGAAGCTTTCTTT. The variable domain in full, completed from reference TRBV7-6 and TRBJ1-1, reads GAGVSQSPRYKVTKRGQDVALRCDPISGHVSLYWYRQALGQGPEFLTYFNYEAQQDKSGLPNDRFSAERPEGSISTLTIQRTEQRDSAMYRCASSLVGQNTEAFFGQGTRLTVV.

This clonotype was counted many times. The rearrangement uses TRBV10-3 and TRBJ2-4, with D hard to call. V was shortened by 2 bases and J by 8 bases, with 13 bases between the two germline ends. This CDR3 is 14 amino acids long. Per the germline V gene, CDR1 is ENHRY and CDR2 is SYGVKD. The CDR3 region is CAISEVNSRDIQYF. As DNA, the CDR3 is TGTGCCATCAGTGAGGTGAACAGTCGAGACATTCAGTACTTC.

This clonotype was recorded many times. V and J are TRBV7-2 and TRBJ2-2; no firm D call. This CDR3 region has 14 residues. Trimming removed 5 bases at V and 4 bases at J, with 11 bases between. Germline CDR1 SGHTA, CDR2 FQGNSA. The CDR3 is CASSNQPATGELFF. The CDR3, as DNA: TGTGCCAGCAGCAATCAGCCGGCCACCGGGGAGCTGTTTTTT.

In its sample, this clonotype was seen many times. The chain employs TRBV7-3 and TRBJ1-5; 10 bases agree with TRBD1. In germline, CDR1 is SGHTA, CDR2 FQGTGA. V lost 5 bases and J lost 0; bases outside the gene matches: 7. The CDR3 contains 17 residues. The CDR3 spells CASSPTGGQYSNQPQHF. The CDR3 region has the DNA TGTGCCAGCAGCCCGACAGGGGGCCAATATAGCAATCAGCCCCAGCATTTT.

This clonotype was found many times. The chain carries TRBV2 and TRBJ2-3; no clear D gene. The CDR3 is made up of 11 amino acids. The V and J ends lost 5 bases and 6 bases respectively, with 6 bases between them. The germline CDR1 and CDR2 sequences are SNHLY and FYNNEI. CDR3 in amino acids: CASSSADTQYF. CDR3 nucleotide sequence: TGTGCCAGCAGTAGTGCGGATACGCAGTATTTT.

This clonotype was seen ten or more times. The chain recombines TRBV7-9 with TRBJ2-7; maybe TRBD1 (6 bases). The CDR3 is 14 amino acids. Trimming took off 2 bases at V and 4 bases at J, with 12 bases between the two ends. CDR1 is SEHNR, CDR2 FQNEAQ, per germline (reference sequence). Here the CDR3 DNA reads TGTGCCAGCAGCTTAAGCGGCAGGGGATACGAGCAGTACTTC. Translating gives CASSLSGRGYEQYF.

This chain connects TRBV12-3 or TRBV12-4 to TRBJ1-5; possible D gene TRBD1, 5 bases. With 7 bases removed from V and 0 bases from J, the gap between germline ends came to 13 bases. This CDR3 spans 15 amino acids. Here the CDR3 reads CASIKGHYSNQPQHF. The CDR3 DNA is TGTGCCAGCATTAAGGGGCATTATAGCAATCAGCCCCAGCATTTT.

This clonotype was detected a few times. V usage is TRBV21-1 and J usage is TRBJ2-5; the D call of TRBD1 is as the table states it, not checked on the DNA. TRBV21-1 is described as a pseudogene. The CDR3 spans 16 residues. The CDR3, as DNA: TGTGCCAGCAGCCTAACCGAGACAGCATACCAAGAGACCCAGTACTTC. Translated, it gives CASSLTETAYQETQYF.

The V gene is TRBV25-1, the J gene TRBJ1-5; D gene ambiguous. V lost 8 bases, J lost 7 bases, and 12 bases lay in between. Germline V gene sequence: CDR1 MGHDK, CDR2 SYGVNS. The CDR3 has 12 residues. CDR3 sequence (DNA): TGTGCCAGCTCTAAAGGCCTGCAGCCCCAGCATTTT. Its protein is CASSKGLQPQHF.

This clonotype was seen more than once but under ten times. The rearrangement links TRBV20-1 to TRBJ1-4, with D perhaps matching TRBD1 (5 bases). V gave up 0 bases and J gave up 1 base, with 9 bases separating them. The CDR3 spans 15 residues. Germline V lookup: CDR1 DFQATT, CDR2 SNEGSKA (reference sequence). CDR3 residues: CSARDGGGTNEKLFF. CDR3 in DNA: TGCAGTGCTAGAGATGGGGGAGGAACTAATGAAAAACTGTTTTTT.

This clonotype was found many times. J is TRBJ2-1 and V is TRBV28; 13 nucleotides agree with TRBD2. J was trimmed by 8 bases and V by 7 bases; bases with no gene match: 11. Germline loops: CDR1 MDHEN, CDR2 SYDVKM. This CDR3 is built from 16 residues. Here the CDR3 DNA reads TGTGCCAGCAACACCCCGGTGGGGACTAGCGGGGATGAGCAGTTCTTC. As protein: CASNTPVGTSGDEQFF.

This clonotype was counted many times. The rearrangement joins TRBV7-2 to TRBJ2-4; 11 bases are shared with TRBD1. Germline trimming cut 5 bases from V and 9 bases from J; bases unmatched to any gene: 12. The CDR3 spans 16 residues. The V gene's germline CDR1 is SGHTA and CDR2 FQGNSA. CDR3 nucleotides: TGTGCCAGCAGCCCGCGTGTGGGACAGGGGGGTGGCATTCAGTACTTC. It specifies CASSPRVGQGGGIQYF. Full variable domain (rest looked up from reference TRBV7-2 and TRBJ2-4): GAGVSQSPSNKVTEKGKDVELRCDPISGHTALYWYRQSLGQGLEFLIYFQGNSAPDKSGLPSDRFSAERTGGSVSTLTIQRTQQEDSAVYLCASSPRVGQGGGIQYFGAGTRLSVL.

Ten or more counts support this clonotype. J is TRBJ2-5 and V is TRBV5-1; no reliable D call. The CDR3 covers 12 residues. The germline CDR1 and CDR2 sequences are SGHRS and YFSETQ. Trimming removed 4 bases at V and 4 bases at J, with 8 bases between. CDR3 in amino acids: CASSIVGETQYF. DNA for the CDR3: TGCGCCAGCAGCATAGTAGGAGAGACCCAGTACTTC.

This clonotype has a count of ten or more. The CDR3 sequence: CASSLSGEKTEAFF. The CDR3 DNA reads TGCGCCAGCAGCTTGTCGGGGGAGAAGACTGAAGCTTTCTTT. The chain links TRBV5-1 to TRBJ1-1; a weak D match, TRBD1 (5 bases). The CDR3 consists of 14 residues. The V end lost 1 base, the J end lost 5 bases, and 12 bases lay between the germline ends. Germline V gene data show CDR1 as SGHRS and CDR2 as YFSETQ.

This clonotype has ten or more counts. V gene TRBV2 combines with J gene TRBJ2-3; TRBD2 matches at 13 bases. The J segment lost 7 bases and the V segment lost 4 bases, leaving 2 bases of the junction unmatched. This CDR3 region has 14 residues. In germline, CDR1 is SNHLY, CDR2 FYNNEI. The DNA for the CDR3 is TGTGCCAGCAGTGGGACTAGCGGGAGAAATACGCAGTATTTT. Its protein is CASSGTSGRNTQYF.

This clonotype showed up many times. The V and J genes are TRBV6-5 and TRBJ2-7, with 10 bases matching TRBD2. Per the germline V gene, CDR1 is MNHEY and CDR2 is SVGAGI. V was pared by 4 bases and J by 6 bases, with 9 bases of the junction left unmatched. This CDR3 contains 15 residues. CDR3 coding DNA: TGTGCCAGCAGTTTTACTAGCGGGACTAGTAGCGAGCAGTACTTC. This codes for CASSFTSGTSSEQYF.

This clonotype was counted many times. The chain employs TRBV7-9 and TRBJ1-3, with D possibly TRBD1 on 6 matching bases. V dropped 5 bases and J dropped 0 bases, with 23 bases sitting between them. Germline CDR1 is SEHNR and CDR2 is FQNEAQ (reference sequence). The CDR3 runs to 19 residues. DNA for the CDR3: TGTGCCAGCAGCCACCTACGGCGGACAGCCGCAACCTCTGGAAACACCATATATTTT. Translated, it gives CASSHLRRTAATSGNTIYF.

The chain recombines TRBV27 with TRBJ2-3, with 9 positions matching TRBD2. Germline CDR1 MNHEY, CDR2 SMNVEV (reference sequence). Unmatched junction bases numbered 8, after V lost 2 bases and J lost 5 bases. There are 16 residues in the CDR3. In nucleotides, the CDR3 is TGTGCCAGCAGTTTAGGGGCTAGCGGGAAGGAAGATACGCAGTATTTT. Encoded protein: CASSLGASGKEDTQYF.

The J gene is TRBJ1-2, the V gene TRBV10-2; 9 nucleotides line up with TRBD1. The CDR3 is 15 amino acids. The V segment lost 7 bases and the J segment 3 bases; nucleotides outside the gene matches: 9. CDR1 WSHSY and CDR2 SAAADI come from the germline V gene. CDR3 amino acids: CASTSDRGGHYGYTF. DNA of the CDR3: TGCGCCAGCACCTCGGACAGGGGAGGTCACTATGGCTACACCTTC.

There are many counts of this clonotype. The rearrangement uses TRBV5-1 and TRBJ2-1; 9 nucleotides line up with TRBD2. Germline V gene lookup returns CDR1 SGHRS and CDR2 YFSETQ. Trimming removed 3 bases from V and 5 bases from J; junction bases left unmatched: 6. CDR3 size: 15 residues. The CDR3 spells CASSYSGSPNNEQFF. Written as DNA, the CDR3 is TGCGCCAGCAGCTATAGCGGGAGTCCTAACAATGAGCAGTTCTTC.

This clonotype was counted many times. The chain links TRBV7-9 to TRBJ2-3, with TRBD1 as a possible D gene (6 bases). CDR3 length: 13 amino acids. CDR1 and CDR2 from the germline V gene are SEHNR and FQNEAQ (reference sequence). V lost 4 bases to trimming and J lost 8 bases, with 13 bases between them. The CDR3 reads CASSSQGQGTQYF. The CDR3 DNA follows: TGTGCCAGCAGCTCCCAGGGGCAGGGTACGCAGTATTTT.